This TCR beta chain was obtained from a study of cytomegalovirus exposure and HLA in healthy donors. CDR3 length: 14 amino acids. The V end was cut by 4 bases, the J end by 5 bases, with 12 bases between. Germline V CDR1 and CDR2: SGHNT, YYREEE (reference sequence). 60 Vbeta and 13 Jbeta primers were used in PCR. Assay used: immunoSEQ multiplex PCR; TCRdb lists only in-frame clones, some missing. The data hold fewer than 150,000 clones, with about 70% observed a single time. The genes are TRBV5-4 and TRBJ2-2, with D tentatively TRBD1 (6 bases). This clonotype was sampled from a man in his late teens or twenties in good health and CMV-seronegative. The specimen was PBMCs. In DNA, the CDR3 is TGTGCCAGCAGCCGAATACAGGGTACCGGGGAGCTGTTTTTT. It yields the protein CASSRIQGTGELFF.